The TCR beta chain described here comes from a study of CD8+CD57+ T cells in acquired aplastic anemia. Looking at the study overall: Sorted CD4+ and CD8+ cells gave a mean 3.2 ug DNA, range 0.2 to 27.4 ug. Study-wide results and caveats: Around 29 CD8+ CDR3 sequences were shared between patients and controls.

CDR3 and TCR beta VDJ profiling relied on genomic DNA as the template. TCRdb used MiXCR to reprocess the reads, holding one entry per CDR3 protein. The repertoire holds a few hundred thousand distinct CDR3 sequences, about half seen once, with just under 20% in the top ten. All patients picked for sequencing had shown, by flow cytometry, an expansion of CD8+CD57+ cells. Each patient gave a blood sample that was collected before any therapy had been received. The CDR3 is 13 residues long. With 6 bases removed from V and 7 bases from J, the gap between germline ends came to 15 bases. Germline loops: CDR1 KGHSH, CDR2 LQKENI. Comments on this clonotype: The antigen is undetermined.

The source of this sequence is a human donor with aplastic anemia. This chain uses TRBV18 with TRBJ1-1, with no clear D. Sequenced sample: sorted CD4+, CD8+, or CD8+CD57+ T cells (not recorded which) from PBMCs. The CDR3 region has the DNA TGTGCCAGCTCCCCCCTTTCTGTGGTTGAAGCTTTCTTT. Its translation is CASSPLSVVEAFF.